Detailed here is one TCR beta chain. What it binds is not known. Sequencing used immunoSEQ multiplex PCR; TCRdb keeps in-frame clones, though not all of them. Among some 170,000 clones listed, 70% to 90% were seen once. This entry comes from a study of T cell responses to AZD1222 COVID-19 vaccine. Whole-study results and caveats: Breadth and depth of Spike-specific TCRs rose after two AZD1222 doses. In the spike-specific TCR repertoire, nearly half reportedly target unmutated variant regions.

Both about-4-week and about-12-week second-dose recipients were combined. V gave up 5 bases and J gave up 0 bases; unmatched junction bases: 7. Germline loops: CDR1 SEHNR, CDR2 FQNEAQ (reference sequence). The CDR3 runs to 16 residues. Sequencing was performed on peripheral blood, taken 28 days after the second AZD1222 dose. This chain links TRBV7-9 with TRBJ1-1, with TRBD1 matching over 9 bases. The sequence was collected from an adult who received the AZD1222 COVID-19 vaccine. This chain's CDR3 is CASSPGTGTLNTEAFF. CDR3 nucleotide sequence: TGTGCCAGCAGCCCCGGGACAGGGACGCTGAACACTGAAGCTTTCTTT.